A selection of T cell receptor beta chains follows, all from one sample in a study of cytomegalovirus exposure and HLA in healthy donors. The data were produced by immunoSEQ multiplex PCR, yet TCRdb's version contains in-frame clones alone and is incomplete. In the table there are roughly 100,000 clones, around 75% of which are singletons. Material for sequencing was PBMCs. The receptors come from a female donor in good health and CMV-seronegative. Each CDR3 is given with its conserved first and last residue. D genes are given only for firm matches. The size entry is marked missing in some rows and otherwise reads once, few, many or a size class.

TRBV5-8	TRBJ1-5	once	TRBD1	TGTGCCAGCAGCTTGCGGACAGGAGACAATCAGCCCCAGCATTTT	CASSLRTGDNQPQHF
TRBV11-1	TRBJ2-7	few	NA	TGTGCCAGCAGCCAGACATCTCACGAGCAGTACTTC	CASSQTSHEQYF
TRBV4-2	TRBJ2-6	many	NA	TGTGCCAGCAGCCAAGATACAGATTCTGGGGCCAACGTCCTGACTTTC	CASSQDTDSGANVLTF
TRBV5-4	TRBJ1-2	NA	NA	TGTGCCAGCAGCAAACAGGTTTCCGATGGCTACACCTTC	CASSKQVSDGYTF
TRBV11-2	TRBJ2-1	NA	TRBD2	TGTGCCAGCAGCCTCACTAGCGGGGGCAACAATGAGCAGTTCTTC	CASSLTSGGNNEQFF
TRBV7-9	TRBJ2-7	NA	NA	TGTGCCAGCAGATCAACACAGGGTGACGAGCAGTACTTC	CASRSTQGDEQYF
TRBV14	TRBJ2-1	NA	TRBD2	TGTGCCAGCAGCCAAACTAGCGGGAGGTGGGATGAGCAGTTCTTC	CASSQTSGRWDEQFF
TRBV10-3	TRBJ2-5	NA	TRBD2	TGTGCCATCAGTGAGGGGGGACTAGCGGGAAAAGAGACCCAGTACTTC	CAISEGGLAGKETQYF
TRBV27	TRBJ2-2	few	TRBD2	TGTGCCAGCAGTTTACCGCAAACTAGCGAGCCGAACACCGGGGAGCTGTTTTTT	CASSLPQTSEPNTGELFF
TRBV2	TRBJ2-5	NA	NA	TGTGCCACCGGACAGTACCAAGAGACCCAGTACTTC	CATGQYQETQYF
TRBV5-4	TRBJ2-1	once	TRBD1	TGTGCCAGCAGTATACCACGACAGGGGGTGCCCGATGAGCAGTTCTTC	CASSIPRQGVPDEQFF